The 5 T cell receptor beta chains in this list originate from one sample, sequenced in a study of T cell responses to AZD1222 COVID-19 vaccine. Method: immunoSEQ multiplex PCR; TCRdb's copy keeps in-frame clones and lacks some. The data contain around 100,000 clones, approximately 90% of them seen just once; the ten biggest clones take up 2.9%. Material: peripheral blood, obtained on day 0 of AZD1222 vaccination. The receptors were sampled from an adult in good health.

The chain joins TRBV24-1 to TRBJ2-1, with D maybe TRBD2 (6 bases). Germline values: CDR1 KGHDR, CDR2 SFDVKD. CDR3 size: 16 residues. The V end was cut by 3 bases, the J end by 5 bases, with 16 bases between. CDR3 protein: CATSDGGTNVNNEQFF. The CDR3 nucleotides are TGTGCCACCAGTGATGGCGGGACCAACGTAAACAATGAGCAGTTCTTC.

This clone is a singleton in its sample. The rearrangement uses TRBV6-5 and TRBJ1-5, with D perhaps matching TRBD1 (5 bases). Per germline, CDR1 MNHEY and CDR2 SVGAGI. The V end was cut by 11 bases, the J end by 2 bases, with 19 bases between. The CDR3 is 15 residues long. Here the CDR3 reads CAGARGPGGNQPQHF. CDR3 nucleotides: TGTGCCGGAGCCCGGGGACCCGGCGGCAATCAGCCCCAGCATTTT.

Only one count was recorded for this clone. The V gene is TRBV30, the J gene TRBJ1-3, with D possibly TRBD1 on 5 matching bases. The CDR3 is 12 residues long. Looked up from germline, CDR1 is GTSNPN and CDR2 is SVGIG (reference sequence). Trimming cost V 4 bases and J 3 bases, with 7 bases left between them. The CDR3 DNA reads as TGTGCCTGGAACACAGGTGGAAACACCATATATTTT. Translated: CAWNTGGNTIYF.

This clone has a single count. The chain joins TRBV7-2 to TRBJ2-3; TRBD2 might be the D (5 bases). The V and J ends lost 5 bases and 2 bases respectively, with 8 bases between them. Germline V gives CDR1 SGHTA, CDR2 FQGNSA. The CDR3 covers 13 residues. The CDR3 is CASSQDYTDTQYF. CDR3 nucleotides: TGTGCCAGCAGCCAAGACTACACAGATACGCAGTATTTT.

This clone appeared once. The chain is built from TRBV6-1 and TRBJ2-7, with unresolved D. Germline values: CDR1 MNHNS, CDR2 SASEGT. The CDR3 covers 11 residues. Trimming cost V 2 bases and J 2 bases, with 1 base left between them. CDR3: CASSETYEQYV. The CDR3 DNA is TGTGCCAGCAGTGAAACCTACGAGCAGTACGTC.